These 4 T cell receptor beta chains came from one sample sequenced in a study of OX40 agonist ivuxolimab in advanced cancers. Some clones are missing from TCRdb's copy, which holds only in-frame ones; the method was immunoSEQ multiplex PCR. The sample holds around 68,000 clones, approximately 90% seen once. Sequences were derived from CD4+ or CD8+ T cells sorted from blood, sampled in a trial of the OX40 agonist ivuxolimab. These receptors were obtained from an adult with an advanced solid tumor such as melanoma, head and neck, liver or kidney cancer.

Notes on this clone: The junction departs from germline at one end; a sequencing error may be responsible. V usage is TRBV14 and J usage is TRBJ2-3, with D perhaps matching TRBD1 (5 bases). Germline V gives CDR1 SGHDN, CDR2 FVKESK. The length of the CDR3 is 13 residues. CDR3 sequence reads: CASSLPGWYRVAF. The CDR3 DNA reads TGTGCCAGCAGCCTACCAGGGTGGTATAGGGTCGCTTTT.

This rearrangement joins TRBV11-3 to TRBJ2-7; 9 nucleotides align to TRBD2. The germline gives CDR1 SGHNT, CDR2 YENEEA. The CDR3 totals 16 residues. The junction had 9 bases not matched to a gene; V was cut back by 1 base and J by 5 bases. CDR3 sequence (DNA): TGTGCCAGCAGCTTAGGGCCTAGCGGGGTTTCGGACGAGCAGTACTTC. It codes for CASSLGPSGVSDEQYF.

The CDR3 sequence is CASSLSAGEGNEQFF. Written as DNA, the CDR3 is TGTGCCAGCAGCTTATCCGCGGGAGAGGGAAATGAGCAGTTCTTC. This chain joins TRBV7-6 and TRBJ2-1; 7 nucleotides align to TRBD2. With 2 bases clipped from V and 7 bases from J, the junction kept 8 bases outside the gene matches. Germline V CDR1 and CDR2: SGHVS, FNYEAQ. The CDR3 contains 15 residues.

The CDR3 protein is CASSLLSGRLNTEAFF. As DNA, the CDR3 is TGCGCCAGCAGCTTGTTGTCAGGTCGGTTGAACACTGAAGCTTTCTTT. The chain combines TRBV5-1 with TRBJ1-1; D call uncertain. The CDR3 spans 16 residues. V was clipped by 1 base and J by 0 bases, with 13 bases between them. CDR1 and CDR2 from the germline V gene are SGHRS and YFSETQ.